Following are 12 T cell receptor beta chains from one sample sequenced in a study of shared T cell receptors in the human thymus. The data were produced by immunoSEQ multiplex PCR, yet TCRdb's version contains in-frame clones alone and is incomplete. The sample consists of some 640,000 clones, about 90% of them appearing once. The data were also submitted as part of a second study, on human thymus T cells.

The sequenced sample was thymocytes. These receptors were obtained from a boy less than two years old with a congenital heart defect.

This clone was counted between two and nine times. The chain couples TRBV28 to TRBJ2-1; weak D call: TRBD2 (6 bases). The CDR3 contains 13 residues. Trimming shortened V by 6 bases and J by 9 bases, and 15 bases separated the two germline ends. Per germline, CDR1 MDHEN and CDR2 SYDVKM. The CDR3 coding sequence is TGTGCCAGCAGCCCAGGGACTCCCCCTGAGCAGTTCTTC. It encodes CASSPGTPPEQFF. The whole variable domain, remainder taken from reference TRBV28 and TRBJ2-1, is DVKVTQSSRYLVKRTGEKVFLECVQDMDHENMFWYRQDPGLGLRLIYFSYDVKMKEKGDIPEGYSVSREKKERFSLILESASTNQTSMYLCASSPGTPPEQFFGPGTRLTVL.

V usage is TRBV4-3 and J usage is TRBJ2-1; 13 nucleotides align to TRBD2. The length of the CDR3 is 18 residues. The germline V gene has CDR1 LGHNA and CDR2 YSLEER. V trimming: 1 base; J trimming: 0 bases; junction bases outside the gene matches: 3. The CDR3 is CASSQARTSGSSYNEQFF. CDR3 sequence (DNA): TGCGCCAGCAGCCAAGCTAGGACTAGCGGGAGCTCCTACAATGAGCAGTTCTTC.

This clone was seen a single time. The V gene is TRBV2, the J gene TRBJ2-3; 7 nucleotides match TRBD1. Germline CDR1 is SNHLY and CDR2 is FYNNEI. CDR3 length: 16 residues. The V and J ends lost 6 bases and 3 bases, in that order; junction bases with no gene match: 12. This CDR3 reads CASRTRGQMGTDTQYF. DNA for the CDR3: TGTGCCAGCAGGACCCGGGGACAGATGGGAACAGATACGCAGTATTTT. The variable domain in full, completed from reference TRBV2 and TRBJ2-3, reads EPEVTQTPSHQVTQMGQEVILRCVPISNHLYFYWYRQILGQKVEFLVSFYNNEISEKSEIFDDQFSVERPDGSNFTLKIRSTKLEDSAMYFCASRTRGQMGTDTQYFGPGTRLTVL.

The rearrangement uses TRBV2 and TRBJ2-3, with 13 bases matching TRBD2. Trimming took 10 bases from V and 0 from J; bases not matched to a gene: 10. CDR1 is SNHLY and CDR2 is FYNNEI in the germline V gene. The CDR3 is 17 amino acids. DNA for the CDR3: TGTGCCACAATAGGACTAGCGGGAGAGGGTAGCACAGATACGCAGTATTTT. This translates into CATIGLAGEGSTDTQYF.

The chain links TRBV18 to TRBJ2-3; 12 nucleotides align to TRBD2. From germline, CDR1 is KGHSH and CDR2 LQKENI. V shed 3 bases and J 1 base; nucleotides not matched to a gene: 8. The CDR3 runs 18 residues. DNA of the CDR3: TGTGCCAGCTCACCTATGCTAGCGGGAGGGCCTGGCACAGATACGCAGTATTTT. Protein: CASSPMLAGGPGTDTQYF.

The V call is TRBV5-4, the J call TRBJ2-3; 9 nucleotides line up with TRBD2. Looked up from germline, CDR1 is SGHNT and CDR2 is YYREEE (reference sequence). The V gene end was trimmed by 4 bases and the J gene end by 1 base; junction bases not matched to a gene: 7. This CDR3 comprises 16 residues. CDR3 region: CASSTGREGGTDTQYF. The CDR3 DNA sequence: TGTGCCAGCAGCACTGGGCGGGAGGGCGGCACAGATACGCAGTATTTT.

The CDR3: CASSLDSSGSADTQYF. In DNA, the CDR3 is TGCGCCAGCAGCTTGGATTCTAGCGGGAGTGCAGATACGCAGTATTTT. The gene calls are TRBV5-1 and TRBJ2-3; 10 bases match TRBD2. Germline CDR1 reads SGHRS; CDR2 reads YFSETQ. CDR3 size: 16 residues. Unmatched junction bases numbered 5, after V lost 0 bases and J lost 4 bases.

This clone was seen just once. The J gene is TRBJ2-1, the V gene TRBV27; possibly TRBD1 for D (5 bases). V lost 1 base to trimming and J lost 5 bases, with 21 bases between them. Per germline, CDR1 MNHEY and CDR2 SMNVEV (reference sequence). This CDR3 is built from 18 residues. CDR3 bases: TGTGCCAGCAGTTTATATCGTTGGGGCACTATAGGAAACAATGAGCAGTTCTTC. Residues: CASSLYRWGTIGNNEQFF.

This chain uses TRBV4-3 with TRBJ2-2, with 10 nucleotides matching TRBD2. Germline V gives CDR1 LGHNA, CDR2 YSLEER. J gave up 5 bases and V 4 bases, and 7 bases lay outside the gene matches. The CDR3 sequence is 16 residues long. The CDR3, as DNA: TGCGCCAGCAGCCGAGCGGGGGGGCTCAATACCGGGGAGCTGTTTTTT. This translates into CASSRAGGLNTGELFF.

The chain has TRBV7-2 and TRBJ1-2, with 7 bases aligning to TRBD1. V dropped 1 base and J dropped 8; count of bases not matched to a gene: 1. Per germline, CDR1 SGHTA and CDR2 FQGNSA. The CDR3 has 12 residues. DNA of the CDR3: TGTGCCAGCAGCTTAGGACAGGGAGGCTACACCTTC. Protein: CASSLGQGGYTF.

This sequence joins TRBV6-4 and TRBJ2-1; the match to TRBD1 covers 7 bases. The junction had 8 bases not matched to a gene; V was cut back by 2 bases and J by 7 bases. This CDR3 region has 15 residues. Germline CDR1 and CDR2: MRHNA and SNTAGT. The CDR3 sequence: CASSDPTDRANEQFF. DNA for the CDR3: TGTGCCAGCAGTGACCCTACTGACAGGGCGAATGAGCAGTTCTTC.

The chain uses TRBV5-4 and TRBJ2-3, with 8 bases that match TRBD1. The CDR3 totals 18 residues. Per the germline V gene, CDR1 is SGHNT and CDR2 is YYREEE (reference sequence). The J segment lost 0 bases and the V segment lost 2 bases, leaving 11 bases of the junction unmatched. The CDR3 DNA is TGTGCCAGCAGCTTTGTAATAGGACAGGGTCCGAGCACAGATACGCAGTATTTT. Its protein product is CASSFVIGQGPSTDTQYF.